These T cell receptor beta chains were read from a single sample in a study of T-cell memory formation after mild COVID-19. MiXCR, run by TCRdb on the 5' RACE reads, gives a single entry per CDR3 protein. The sample holds 530,000 or so distinct CDR3 sequences, 15% to 20% seen once. Sequencing was done on a sample of PBMCs or a T cell subset sorted from them (not recorded which). These receptors were taken from an adult woman who had mild COVID-19 (a few samples of this study predate the infection). Cell type and time point are not known. The CDR3 runs from the conserved cysteine through the conserved F or W. A D gene is named only where the DNA matches it firmly. For some rows the clone size is stated as once, few or many, or as a class when expanded; others skip it.

J gene | V gene | D gene | clone size | CDR3 protein | CDR3 DNA
TRBJ2-7 | TRBV28 | . | . | CASSPLAASSYEQYF | TGTGCCAGCAGCCCATTAGCAGCAAGCTCCTACGAGCAGTACTTC
TRBJ2-1 | TRBV7-2 | TRBD2 | few | CASSFGLAQDEQFF | TGTGCCAGCAGCTTCGGACTAGCGCAGGATGAGCAGTTCTTC
TRBJ2-7 | TRBV7-9 | . | . | CASSWGTGWRPGRSYEQYF | TGTGCCAGCAGCTGGGGGACGGGGTGGAGACCGGGGCGCTCCTACGAGCAGTACTTC
TRBJ2-2 | TRBV4-1 | . | few | CASSQERAGNTGELFF | TGCGCCAGCAGCCAAGAAAGGGCGGGGAACACCGGGGAGCTGTTTTTT
TRBJ2-1 | TRBV12-3/TRBV12-4 | TRBD1 | many | CASSPRTGGAYNEQFF | TGTGCCAGCAGTCCCCGGACAGGGGGCGCTTACAATGAGCAGTTCTTC
TRBJ2-1 | TRBV7-3 | TRBD1 | few | CASSSMGQGTDEQFF | TGTGCCAGCAGCTCGATGGGACAGGGCACCGATGAGCAGTTCTTC
TRBJ1-5 | TRBV5-1 | . | . | CASSLIGASCQQPQHF | TGCGCCAGCAGCTTGATTGGGGCTTCGTGTCAGCAGCCCCAGCATTTT
TRBJ2-1 | TRBV6-2/TRBV6-3 | TRBD2 | . | CASSYFRGGYEQFF | TGTGCCAGCAGTTACTTTCGGGGGGGGTATGAGCAGTTCTTC
TRBJ2-7 | TRBV15 | . | few | CATSRDLNPSSYEQYF | TGTGCCACCAGCAGAGATTTGAACCCCTCCTCCTACGAGCAGTACTTC
TRBJ2-1 | TRBV9 | . | . | CASSVVPSDNEQFF | TGTGCCAGCAGCGTAGTCCCTAGCGACAATGAGCAGTTCTTC
TRBJ2-7 | TRBV19 | TRBD1 | . | CASSIGQGPGYEQYF | TGTGCCAGTAGTATTGGACAGGGACCGGGCTACGAGCAGTACTTC
TRBJ2-2 | TRBV6-5 | . | . | CASSYSKNTGELFF | TGTGCCAGCAGTTACTCGAAGAACACCGGGGAGCTGTTTTTT
TRBJ1-2 | TRBV6-6 | TRBD1 | . | CASSYSTTGQGGKGYTF | TGTGCCAGCAGTTACTCGACCACTGGACAGGGGGGGAAAGGCTACACCTTC
TRBJ2-3 | TRBV18 | . | . | CASSPGLVGHTDTQYF | TGTGCCAGCTCACCAGGATTAGTGGGGCACACAGATACGCAGTATTTT
TRBJ2-1 | TRBV7-2 | TRBD1 | few | CASSLEQGAKQFF | TGTGCCAGCAGCTTAGAACAGGGGGCTAAGCAGTTCTTC
TRBJ2-3 | TRBV7-7 | . | . | CASSLDIQRTQYF | TGTGCTAGCAGCTTGGACATACAAAGGACGCAGTATTTT
TRBJ1-4 | TRBV6-6 | . | . | CASTKAATNEKLFF | TGTGCCAGCACCAAAGCGGCAACTAATGAAAAACTGTTTTTT
TRBJ2-2 | TRBV7-8 | TRBD2 | few | CASTLLAGGPDTGELFF | TGTGCCAGCACCTTACTAGCGGGGGGGCCGGACACCGGGGAGCTGTTTTTT
TRBJ1-1 | TRBV4-1 | . | . | CASSQGLGGPAFF | TGCGCCAGCAGCCAAGGTCTAGGAGGGCCGGCTTTCTTT
TRBJ2-2 | TRBV5-1 | . | few | CASPQGREELFF | TGCGCCAGCCCACAGGGACGCGAGGAGCTGTTTTTT
TRBJ2-6 | TRBV12-3/TRBV12-4 | . | . | CASSREAANVLTF | TGTGCCAGCAGCCGTGAAGCGGCCAACGTCCTGACTTTC
TRBJ2-1 | TRBV3-1 | TRBD2 | . | CASSQGYAGGPEQFF | TGTGCCAGCAGCCAAGGTTACGCGGGGGGGCCTGAGCAGTTCTTC
TRBJ2-2 | TRBV7-3 | . | many | CASRGAGTGNTGELFF | TGTGCCAGCAGAGGGGCCGGGACGGGGAACACCGGGGAGCTGTTTTTT
TRBJ2-3 | TRBV29-1 | . | few | CSVMRLLTDTQYF | TGCAGCGTTATGCGACTACTCACAGATACGCAGTATTTT
TRBJ1-1 | TRBV7-9 | . | . | CASSLDWAVEAFF | TGTGCCAGCAGCTTAGACTGGGCAGTTGAAGCTTTCTTT
TRBJ2-7 | TRBV27 | . | . | CASSPPPLYEQYF | TGTGCCAGCAGCCCACCACCCCTCTACGAGCAGTACTTC
TRBJ2-7 | TRBV5-1 | . | few | CASSLSDRTYEQYF | TGCGCCAGCAGCTTGTCGGACAGAACCTACGAGCAGTACTTC
TRBJ2-2 | TRBV4-2 | . | . | CASSQGGARDGELFF | TGTGCCAGCAGCCAAGGGGGGGCCAGGGACGGGGAGCTGTTTTTT
TRBJ1-3 | TRBV12-3/TRBV12-4 | TRBD1 | few | CASSMGQRRNTIYF | TGTGCCAGCAGCATGGGACAGAGGAGAAACACCATATATTTT
TRBJ2-7 | TRBV6-5 | TRBD2 | . | CATKTGREAYEQYF | TGTGCCACCAAAACGGGACGGGAGGCCTACGAGCAGTACTTC
TRBJ2-1 | TRBV7-2 | . | many | CASRPGAGTYNEQFF | TGTGCCAGCAGGCCGGGGGCAGGCACCTACAATGAGCAGTTCTTC
TRBJ2-3 | TRBV5-1 | . | few | CASSYSDSTDTQYF | TGCGCCAGCAGCTATTCGGACAGCACAGATACGCAGTATTTT
TRBJ2-1 | TRBV7-3 | . | few | CASSFARGSVQFF | TGTGCCAGCAGCTTCGCCAGGGGCAGTGTGCAGTTCTTC
TRBJ2-7 | TRBV2 | . | few | CASSDYVSYEQYF | TGTGCCAGCAGTGATTATGTCTCCTACGAGCAGTACTTC
TRBJ1-1 | TRBV4-2 | . | . | CASSQAGWDTEAFF | TGTGCCAGCAGCCAGGCGGGGTGGGACACTGAAGCTTTCTTT
TRBJ2-1 | TRBV10-3 | TRBD2 | . | CAISERTSGGPGEQFF | TGTGCCATCAGTGAGCGGACTAGCGGGGGGCCGGGTGAGCAGTTCTTC
TRBJ2-3 | TRBV5-1 | TRBD2 | few | CASQFRGGVDTQYF | TGCGCCAGCCAATTCCGGGGGGGCGTAGATACGCAGTATTTT
TRBJ2-3 | TRBV12-3/TRBV12-4 | TRBD1 | many | CASSFSGGSDTQYF | TGTGCCAGCAGTTTCTCAGGGGGCTCAGATACGCAGTATTTT
TRBJ2-3 | TRBV9 | . | many | CASSVSSTSTDTQYF | TGTGCCAGCAGCGTGTCTTCCACTAGCACAGATACGCAGTATTTT
TRBJ2-7 | TRBV4-1 | TRBD2 | few | CASSPSGTSGGSLPYEQYF | TGCGCCAGCAGCCCTTCCGGGACTAGCGGGGGGAGTCTGCCCTACGAGCAGTACTTC
TRBJ2-7 | TRBV18 | . | . | CASSPSLDRGGEQYF | TGTGCCAGCTCACCAAGTCTTGACCGCGGCGGCGAGCAGTACTTC
TRBJ1-1 | TRBV12-3/TRBV12-4 | . | few | CASSTRGEAFF | TGTGCCAGCAGCACCCGAGGCGAAGCTTTCTTT
TRBJ1-4 | TRBV4-3 | . | . | CASSQGAATNEKLFF | TGCGCCAGCAGCCAAGGGGCTGCGACTAATGAAAAACTGTTTTTT
TRBJ1-1 | TRBV19 | . | . | CASTLGQLTEAFF | TGTGCCAGTACTCTAGGGCAGCTCACTGAAGCTTTCTTT
TRBJ2-1 | TRBV20-1 | . | few | CSAHTGVDRPGNEQFF | TGCAGTGCTCATACGGGGGTAGACAGGCCCGGCAATGAGCAGTTCTTC
TRBJ2-7 | TRBV6-1 | TRBD1 | once | CASSPQGLQWYEQYF | TGTGCCAGCAGTCCACAGGGGCTACAATGGTACGAGCAGTACTTC
TRBJ2-7 | TRBV29-1 | . | . | CSVASSYEQYF | TGCAGCGTCGCAAGCTCCTACGAGCAGTACTTC
TRBJ1-2 | TRBV20-1 | . | . | CSARRPYGYTF | TGCAGTGCTCGGAGACCCTATGGCTACACCTTC
TRBJ1-4 | TRBV7-9 | . | . | CASSGDSEEKLFF | TGTGCCAGCAGCGGCGATTCGGAGGAAAAACTGTTTTTT
TRBJ2-1 | TRBV6-6 | . | . | CASSGQAGKGTYNEQFF | TGTGCCAGCAGTGGACAGGCGGGGAAGGGGACCTACAATGAGCAGTTCTTC
TRBJ1-5 | TRBV5-6 | . | few | CASSLRAGARGQPQHF | TGTGCCAGCAGCTTGCGGGCAGGGGCTCGCGGGCAGCCCCAGCATTTT
TRBJ1-1 | TRBV6-1 | TRBD1 | . | CASSPRDSRTGEAFF | TGTGCCAGCAGTCCGCGGGACAGCCGAACAGGTGAAGCTTTCTTT
TRBJ2-6 | TRBV7-9 | . | . | CASSLGVTVSGANVLTF | TGTGCCAGCAGCTTAGGTGTCACCGTCTCTGGGGCCAACGTCCTGACTTTC
TRBJ2-1 | TRBV7-9 | . | . | CALPFGADEQFF | TGTGCCCTCCCTTTTGGGGCCGATGAGCAGTTCTTC
TRBJ1-4 | TRBV20-1 | TRBD1 | few | CSARHRGEKLFF | TGCAGTGCTAGGCACAGGGGTGAAAAACTGTTTTTT
TRBJ1-1 | TRBV30 | . | . | CAWSAGNTEAFF | TGTGCCTGGAGTGCCGGGAACACTGAAGCTTTCTTT